These 8 T cell receptor beta chains were all obtained from the same sample, sequenced in a study of blood T cell repertoires in COVID-19. The method was immunoSEQ multiplex PCR; TCRdb's version includes in-frame clones alone and lacks a portion of them. The table records 200,000 to 250,000 clones, 84% of them present only once. What was sequenced was PBMCs or T cells enriched from blood (not recorded which). The receptors were gathered from a woman aged 40 to 49 who had recovered from COVID-19.

The genes are TRBV10-3 and TRBJ2-3; 10 nucleotides align to TRBD2. With 3 bases clipped from V and 6 bases from J, the junction kept 6 bases outside the gene matches. CDR1 and CDR2 from the germline V gene are ENHRY and SYGVKD. This CDR3 has 15 residues. CDR3 coding DNA: TGTGCCATCAGTGAACTAGCGGGATCCCCGGATACGCAGTATTTT. It specifies CAISELAGSPDTQYF.

The V call is TRBV7-2, the J call TRBJ2-3; 7 bases line up with TRBD1. This CDR3 has 16 residues. Trimming at V came to 0 bases and at J to 1 base, leaving 4 bases not matched to a gene. The germline CDR1 and CDR2 sequences are SGHTA and FQGNSA. CDR3 nucleotide sequence: TGTGCCAGCAGCTTAGCGATTACAGGGGGCACAGATACGCAGTATTTT. Translating gives CASSLAITGGTDTQYF.

This sequence joins TRBV3-1 (or the pseudogene TRBV3-2) and TRBJ2-3; tentative D call: TRBD2 (5 bases). The V and J ends lost 2 bases and 3 bases respectively, with 15 bases between them. CDR1 is LGHDT, CDR2 YNNKEL, per germline (reference sequence). The CDR3 contains 16 residues. CDR3 in DNA: TGTGCCAGCAGCCAACGGAGGTCGGGAAATACAGATACGCAGTATTTT. Amino acid sequence: CASSQRRSGNTDTQYF.

The rearrangement links TRBV4-1 to TRBJ2-2; 8 bases are a match to TRBD1. This CDR3 is 16 amino acids long. Losses at the gene ends were 4 bases for V and 4 bases for J; bases not matched to a gene: 8. From germline, CDR1 is MGHRA and CDR2 YSYEKL. The CDR3 DNA follows: TGCGCCAGCAGCCCCGGACAGGGTCGTACCACCGGGGAGCTGTTTTTT. Its translation is CASSPGQGRTTGELFF.

The rearrangement links TRBV2 to TRBJ1-1; TRBD1 aligns across 10 bases. Germline V gene data show CDR1 as SNHLY and CDR2 as FYNNEI. V lost 4 bases and J lost 11; bases outside the gene matches: 10. This CDR3 is built from 14 residues. The CDR3 loop reads CASSGQGAVSRAFF. Written as DNA, the CDR3 is TGTGCCAGCAGTGGACAGGGGGCGGTCAGTCGCGCTTTCTTT.

The rearrangement uses TRBV5-1 and TRBJ2-1; D gene unclear. Deletions cut 4 bases from V and 5 bases from J, with 10 bases between. CDR3 length: 13 residues. The germline gives CDR1 SGHRS, CDR2 YFSETQ. CDR3 region: CASSTIGNNEQFF. Here the CDR3 DNA reads TGCGCCAGCAGCACTATCGGCAACAATGAGCAGTTCTTC.

CDR3 DNA sequence: TGCGCCAGCAGCTTGGCCGTCGCCGGGTCAGGGTGGGTGTTGGAGCAGTACTTC. Encoded protein: CASSLAVAGSGWVLEQYF. V is TRBV5-1 and J is TRBJ2-7; D is perhaps TRBD1 (5 bases). Looked up from germline, CDR1 is SGHRS and CDR2 is YFSETQ. This CDR3 comprises 18 residues. The V end was cut by 0 bases, the J end by 7 bases, with 26 bases between.

The table lists this clone with a count of one. This chain joins TRBV3-1 (or the pseudogene TRBV3-2) and TRBJ2-3; 11 bases are a match to TRBD2. Looked up from germline, CDR1 is LGHDT and CDR2 is YNNKEL (reference sequence). V lost 4 bases and J lost 4; bases outside the gene matches: 10. The CDR3 totals 17 residues. CDR3 sequence (DNA): TGTGCCAGCAGCCTCTCGGTGGCTAGCGGGAGGCCAGATACGCAGTATTTT. It specifies CASSLSVASGRPDTQYF.